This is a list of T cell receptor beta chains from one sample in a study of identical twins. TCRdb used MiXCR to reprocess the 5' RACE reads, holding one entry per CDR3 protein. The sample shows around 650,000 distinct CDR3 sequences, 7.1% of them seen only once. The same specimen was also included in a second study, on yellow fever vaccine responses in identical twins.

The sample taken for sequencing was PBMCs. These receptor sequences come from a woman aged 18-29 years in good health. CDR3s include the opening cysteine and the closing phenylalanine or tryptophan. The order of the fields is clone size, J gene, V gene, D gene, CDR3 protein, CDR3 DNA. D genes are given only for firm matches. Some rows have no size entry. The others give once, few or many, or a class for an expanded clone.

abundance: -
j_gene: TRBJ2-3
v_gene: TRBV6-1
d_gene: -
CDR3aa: CASRKGNTDTQYF
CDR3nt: TGTGCCAGCAGAAAGGGAAACACAGATACGCAGTATTTT

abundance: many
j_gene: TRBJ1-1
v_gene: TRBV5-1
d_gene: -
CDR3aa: CASSLDPERGAFF
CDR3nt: TGCGCCAGCAGCTTGGATCCCGAGCGGGGAGCTTTCTTT

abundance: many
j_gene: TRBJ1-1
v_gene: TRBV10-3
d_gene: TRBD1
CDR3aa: CAISGDRGPNTEAFF
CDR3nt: TGTGCCATCAGTGGGGACAGGGGACCGAACACTGAAGCTTTCTTT

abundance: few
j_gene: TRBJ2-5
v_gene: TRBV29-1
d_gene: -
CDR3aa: CSVESGSSGPTQYF
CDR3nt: TGCAGCGTTGAAAGCGGCAGCTCCGGACCGACCCAGTACTTC

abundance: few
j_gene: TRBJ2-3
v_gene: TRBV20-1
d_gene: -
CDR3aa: CSAASSADTQYF
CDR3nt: TGCAGTGCCGCATCTAGCGCCGATACGCAGTATTTT

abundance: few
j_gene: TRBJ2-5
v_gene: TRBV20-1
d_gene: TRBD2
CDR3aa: CSANPAGSVQETQYF
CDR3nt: TGCAGTGCTAACCCAGCGGGATCGGTCCAAGAGACCCAGTACTTC

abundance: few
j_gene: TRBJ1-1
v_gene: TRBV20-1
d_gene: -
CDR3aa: CSARADRFWEEAFF
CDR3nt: TGCAGTGCTAGAGCTGACAGGTTTTGGGAAGAAGCTTTCTTT

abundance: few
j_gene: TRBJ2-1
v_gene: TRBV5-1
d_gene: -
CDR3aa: CASSLAGSVYEQFF
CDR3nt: TGCGCCAGCAGCTTGGCCGGTAGCGTCTATGAGCAGTTCTTC

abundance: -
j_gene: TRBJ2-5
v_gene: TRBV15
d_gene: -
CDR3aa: CATSLDRQYQETQYF
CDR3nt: TGTGCCACCAGTCTGGACCGCCAGTACCAAGAGACCCAGTACTTC

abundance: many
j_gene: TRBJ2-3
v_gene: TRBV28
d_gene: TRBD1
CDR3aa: CATTPGQPSLTQYF
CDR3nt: TGTGCCACCACGCCGGGACAGCCGAGTTTAACGCAGTATTTT

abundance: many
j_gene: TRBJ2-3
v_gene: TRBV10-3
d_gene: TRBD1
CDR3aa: CAISGQGGTDTQYF
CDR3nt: TGTGCCATCAGCGGACAGGGTGGGACAGATACGCAGTATTTT

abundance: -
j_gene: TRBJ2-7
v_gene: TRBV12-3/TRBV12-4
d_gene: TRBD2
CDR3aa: CASSLGGGRSSYEQYF
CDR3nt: TGTGCCAGCAGTTTAGGCGGCGGGAGGAGCTCCTACGAGCAGTACTTC

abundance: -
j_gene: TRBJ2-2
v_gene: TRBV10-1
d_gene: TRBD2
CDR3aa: CASSPAGLAANTGELFF
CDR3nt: TGCGCCAGCAGTCCCGCGGGACTAGCGGCGAACACCGGGGAGCTGTTTTTT

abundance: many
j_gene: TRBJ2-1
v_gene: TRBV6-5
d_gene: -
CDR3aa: CASSYGLNNEQFF
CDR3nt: TGTGCCAGCAGTTACGGGTTGAACAATGAGCAGTTCTTC

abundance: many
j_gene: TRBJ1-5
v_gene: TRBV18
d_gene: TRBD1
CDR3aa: CASSTGGKGQPQHF
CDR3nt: TGTGCCAGCTCAACAGGGGGCAAAGGGCAGCCCCAGCATTTT

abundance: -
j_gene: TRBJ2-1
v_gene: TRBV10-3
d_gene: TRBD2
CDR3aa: CATTTQREGGEQFF
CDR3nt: TGTGCCACTACAACCCAAAGGGAGGGAGGTGAGCAGTTCTTC

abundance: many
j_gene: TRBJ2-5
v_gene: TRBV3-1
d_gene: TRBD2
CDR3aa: CASSQGTSGISYF
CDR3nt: TGTGCCAGCAGCCAAGGGACTAGCGGGATTTCGTACTTC

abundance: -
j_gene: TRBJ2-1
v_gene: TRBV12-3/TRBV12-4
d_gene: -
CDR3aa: CASTSDGPLDEQFF
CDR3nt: TGTGCCAGCACCTCCGATGGGCCCCTTGACGAGCAGTTCTTC

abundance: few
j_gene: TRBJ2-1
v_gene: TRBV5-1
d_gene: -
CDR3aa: CASRSPPANEQFF
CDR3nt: TGCGCCAGCAGATCCCCCCCTGCGAATGAGCAGTTCTTC

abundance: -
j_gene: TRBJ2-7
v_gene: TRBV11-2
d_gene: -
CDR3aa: CASSSTRSSYEQYF
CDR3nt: TGTGCCAGCAGCTCTACACGGAGCTCCTACGAGCAGTACTTC

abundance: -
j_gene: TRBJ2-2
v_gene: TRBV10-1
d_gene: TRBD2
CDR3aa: CASSDYGGALTGELFF
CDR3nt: TGCGCCAGCAGTGATTACGGGGGGGCCCTCACCGGGGAGCTGTTTTTT

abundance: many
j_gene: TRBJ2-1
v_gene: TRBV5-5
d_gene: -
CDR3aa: CASLEINEQFF
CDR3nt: TGTGCCAGCCTAGAGATCAATGAGCAGTTCTTC

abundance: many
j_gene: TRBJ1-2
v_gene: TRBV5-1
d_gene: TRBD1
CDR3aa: CASSLQPIDRVYGYTF
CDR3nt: TGCGCCAGCAGCTTGCAACCTATAGACAGGGTCTATGGCTACACCTTC

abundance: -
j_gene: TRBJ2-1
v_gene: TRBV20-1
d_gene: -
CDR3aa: CCASQDLAIAYNEQFF
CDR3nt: TGCTGTGCTAGCCAGGATCTAGCGATCGCCTACAATGAGCAGTTCTTC

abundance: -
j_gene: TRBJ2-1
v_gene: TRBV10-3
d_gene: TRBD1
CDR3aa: CAISESGQGYNEQFF
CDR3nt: TGTGCCATCAGTGAGTCGGGACAGGGCTACAATGAGCAGTTCTTC

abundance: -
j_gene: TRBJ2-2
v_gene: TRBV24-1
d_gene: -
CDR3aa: CATSDYETYGELFF
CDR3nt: TGTGCCACCAGTGATTACGAGACCTACGGGGAGCTGTTTTTT

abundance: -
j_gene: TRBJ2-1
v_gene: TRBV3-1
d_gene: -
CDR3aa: CASSQDQGTSPSWNEQFF
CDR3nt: TGTGCCAGCAGCCAAGATCAGGGTACTAGCCCTTCTTGGAATGAGCAGTTCTTC

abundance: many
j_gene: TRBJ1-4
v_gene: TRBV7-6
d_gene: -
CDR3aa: CASSPPGEKAEKLFF
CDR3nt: TGTGCCAGCAGCCCTCCCGGGGAAAAAGCCGAAAAACTGTTTTTT

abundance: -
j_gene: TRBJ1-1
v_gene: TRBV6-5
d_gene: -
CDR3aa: CASSYTGRNTEAFF
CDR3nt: TGTGCCAGCAGTTACACAGGGCGGAACACTGAAGCTTTCTTT

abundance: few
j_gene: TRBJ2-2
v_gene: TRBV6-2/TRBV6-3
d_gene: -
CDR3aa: CASSYKGIETGELFF
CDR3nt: TGTGCCAGCAGTTACAAAGGGATAGAAACCGGGGAGCTGTTTTTT

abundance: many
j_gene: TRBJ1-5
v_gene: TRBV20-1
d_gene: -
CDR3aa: CSYRRDNQPQHF
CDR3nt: TGCAGTTACCGGCGGGACAATCAGCCCCAGCATTTT

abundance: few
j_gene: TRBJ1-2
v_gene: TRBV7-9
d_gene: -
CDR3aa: CSSSLVGYGYTF
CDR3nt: TGTTCCAGCAGCTTAGTAGGCTATGGCTACACCTTC

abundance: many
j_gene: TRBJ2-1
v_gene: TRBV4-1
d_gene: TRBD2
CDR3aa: CASSQEGIAGDNEQFF
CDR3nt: TGCGCCAGCAGCCAAGAGGGTATAGCGGGAGACAATGAGCAGTTCTTC

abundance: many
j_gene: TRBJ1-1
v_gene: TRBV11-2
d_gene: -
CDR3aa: CASSLLLNTEAFF
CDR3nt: TGTGCCAGCAGCTTACTTTTGAACACTGAAGCTTTCTTT

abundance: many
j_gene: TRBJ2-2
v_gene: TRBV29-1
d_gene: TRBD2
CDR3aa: CSGGGGPPGELFF
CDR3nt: TGCAGCGGTGGCGGGGGGCCCCCCGGGGAGCTGTTTTTT

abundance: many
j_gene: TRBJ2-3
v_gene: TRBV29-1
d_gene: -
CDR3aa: CSVPGPGGSTDTQYF
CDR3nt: TGCAGCGTCCCCGGTCCCGGAGGGAGCACAGATACGCAGTATTTT

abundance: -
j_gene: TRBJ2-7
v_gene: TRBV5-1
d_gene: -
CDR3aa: CASSFDSSYEQYF
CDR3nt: TGCGCCAGCAGCTTTGACAGCTCCTACGAGCAGTACTTC

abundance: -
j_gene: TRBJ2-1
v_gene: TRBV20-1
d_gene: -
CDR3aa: CSASPGTYNEQFF
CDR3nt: TGCAGTGCTAGCCCAGGGACCTACAATGAGCAGTTCTTC

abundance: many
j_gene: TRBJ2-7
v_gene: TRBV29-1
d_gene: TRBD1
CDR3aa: CSATGTGTYEQYF
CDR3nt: TGCAGCGCTACCGGGACAGGGACCTACGAGCAGTACTTC

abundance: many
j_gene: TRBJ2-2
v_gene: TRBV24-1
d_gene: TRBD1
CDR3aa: CATSDQDRGKLFF
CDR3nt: TGTGCCACCAGTGACCAGGACAGGGGGAAGCTGTTTTTT

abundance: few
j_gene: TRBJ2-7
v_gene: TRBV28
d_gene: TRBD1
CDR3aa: CASSSRDRGLSYEQYF
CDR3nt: TGTGCCAGCAGTTCCCGGGACAGGGGGCTTTCCTACGAGCAGTACTTC

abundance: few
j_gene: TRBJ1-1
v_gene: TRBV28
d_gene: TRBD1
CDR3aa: CASSPDRELAEAFF
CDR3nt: TGTGCCAGCAGCCCCGACAGGGAACTCGCTGAAGCTTTCTTT

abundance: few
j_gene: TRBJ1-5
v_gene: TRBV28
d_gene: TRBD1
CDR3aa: CASRLTGDSNQPQHF
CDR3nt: TGTGCCAGCAGGCTGACAGGGGATAGCAATCAGCCCCAGCATTTT

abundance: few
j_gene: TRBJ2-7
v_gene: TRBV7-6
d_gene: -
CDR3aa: CASSSGLVAYEQYF
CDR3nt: TGTGCCAGCAGCTCCGGACTTGTTGCCTACGAGCAGTACTTC

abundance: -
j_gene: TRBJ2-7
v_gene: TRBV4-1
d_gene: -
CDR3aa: CASSQLQNSYEQYF
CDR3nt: TGCGCCAGCAGCCAGTTACAGAACTCCTACGAGCAGTACTTC

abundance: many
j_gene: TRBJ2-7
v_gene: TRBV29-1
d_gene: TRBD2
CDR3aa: CSVLPWASGPSSYEQYF
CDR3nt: TGCAGCGTCCTACCCTGGGCTAGCGGGCCTTCATCCTACGAGCAGTACTTC

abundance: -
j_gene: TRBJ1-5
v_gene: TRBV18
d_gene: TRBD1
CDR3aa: CASSPDRRSNQPQHF
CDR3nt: TGTGCCAGCTCACCGGACAGGAGGAGCAATCAGCCCCAGCATTTT

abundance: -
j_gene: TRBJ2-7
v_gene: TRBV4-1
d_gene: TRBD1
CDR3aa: CASSHRKTGQGMYEQYF
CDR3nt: TGCGCCAGCAGCCATCGGAAGACGGGACAGGGTATGTACGAGCAGTACTTC

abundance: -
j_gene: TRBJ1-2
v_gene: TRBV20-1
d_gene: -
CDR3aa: CSAPALDFLGEYTF
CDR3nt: TGCAGTGCTCCCGCTCTCGACTTTTTAGGGGAATACACCTTC

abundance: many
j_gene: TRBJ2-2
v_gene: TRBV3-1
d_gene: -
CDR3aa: CASSPTGATRDTGELFF
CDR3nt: TGTGCCAGCAGCCCGACAGGTGCAACGAGGGACACCGGGGAGCTGTTTTTT

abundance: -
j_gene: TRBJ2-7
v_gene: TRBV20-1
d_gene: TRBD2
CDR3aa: CSVGRGGGNHEQYF
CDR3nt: TGCAGTGTCGGCCGCGGGGGGGGGAACCACGAGCAGTACTTC